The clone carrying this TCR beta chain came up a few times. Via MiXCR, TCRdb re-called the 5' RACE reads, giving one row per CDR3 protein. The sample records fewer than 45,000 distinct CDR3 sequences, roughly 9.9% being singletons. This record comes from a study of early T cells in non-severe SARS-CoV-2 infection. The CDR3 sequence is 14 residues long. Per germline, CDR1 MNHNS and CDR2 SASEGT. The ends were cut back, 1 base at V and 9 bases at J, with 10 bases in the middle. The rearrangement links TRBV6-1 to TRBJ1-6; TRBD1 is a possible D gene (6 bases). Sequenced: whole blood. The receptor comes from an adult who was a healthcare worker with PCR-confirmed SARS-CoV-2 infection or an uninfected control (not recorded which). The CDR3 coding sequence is TGTGCCAGCAGTGAAGTCCACAGGGTTTCACCCCTCCACTTT. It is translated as CASSEVHRVSPLHF.